Listed here are 22 T cell receptor beta chains from one sample, sequenced in a study of cytomegalovirus exposure and HLA in healthy donors. The data were produced by immunoSEQ multiplex PCR, yet TCRdb's version contains in-frame clones alone and is incomplete. The data hold roughly 45,000 clones, with more than 85% observed a single time. What was sequenced was PBMCs. Source of these receptors: a young man in good health and CMV-seronegative.

The chain joins TRBV6-5 to TRBJ2-7, with 11 bases matching TRBD2. The CDR3 has 15 amino acids. The germline CDR1 and CDR2 sequences are MNHEY and SVGAGI. Losses at the gene ends were 5 bases for V and 3 bases for J; bases not matched to a gene: 6. The CDR3 spells CASSPLAGVVYEQYF. The CDR3 bases are TGTGCCAGCAGTCCACTAGCGGGAGTTGTCTACGAGCAGTACTTC.

This chain joins TRBV7-9 and TRBJ2-3; 10 bases match TRBD2. The CDR3 has 15 amino acids. Germline V gene sequence: CDR1 SEHNR, CDR2 FQNEAQ (reference sequence). The J segment lost 3 bases and the V segment lost 1 base, leaving 1 base of the junction unmatched. This CDR3 is CASSLVAGGTDTQYF. CDR3 in DNA: TGTGCCAGCAGCTTAGTAGCGGGAGGAACAGATACGCAGTATTTT.

J is TRBJ1-1 and V is TRBV28, with D perhaps TRBD1 (6 bases). Trimming removed 11 bases from V and 2 bases from J, with 15 bases in between. The germline V gene has CDR1 MDHEN and CDR2 SYDVKM. The CDR3 length is 13 residues. The CDR3 region is CAGGGGHNTEAFF. CDR3 nucleotides: TGTGCCGGCGGGGGGGGACATAACACTGAAGCTTTCTTT.

The rearrangement uses TRBV9 and TRBJ2-7; D unclear. Trimming left V 0 bases short and J 0 bases short, with 7 bases between. The CDR3 covers 14 residues. The V gene's germline CDR1 is SGDLS and CDR2 YYNGEE. The CDR3 region has the DNA TGTGCCAGCAGCGTAGACTACAACTCCTACGAGCAGTACTTC. Protein sequence: CASSVDYNSYEQYF.

This sequence joins TRBV6-1 and TRBJ2-3, with TRBD2 identical over 11 bases. There are 16 residues in the CDR3. CDR1 and CDR2 from the germline V gene are MNHNS and SASEGT. Trimming took 0 bases from V and 6 from J; bases not matched to a gene: 5. The CDR3: CASSEAVLAGADTQYF. CDR3 nucleotide sequence: TGTGCCAGCAGTGAAGCTGTACTAGCGGGAGCCGATACGCAGTATTTT.

The CDR3 sequence is CAIRNSGTGDSGELFF. CDR3 nucleotide sequence: TGTGCCATCAGGAACTCCGGGACAGGGGATTCCGGGGAGCTGTTTTTT. The J gene is TRBJ2-2, the V gene TRBV10-3, with TRBD1 identical over 10 bases. The CDR3 covers 16 residues. Trimming took 6 bases from V and 6 from J; bases not matched to a gene: 10. Germline V gene lookup returns CDR1 ENHRY and CDR2 SYGVKD.

The chain has TRBV4-1 and TRBJ1-1, with D maybe TRBD1 (6 bases). Germline CDR1 reads MGHRA; CDR2 reads YSYEKL. V was cut by 4 bases and J by 0 bases, with 15 bases left in between. The CDR3 consists of 16 residues. The CDR3 bases are TGCGCCAGCAGCCGCATAGTTGGGGGCCTGAACACTGAAGCTTTCTTT. It is translated as CASSRIVGGLNTEAFF.

The rearrangement uses TRBV7-3 and TRBJ2-3; perhaps TRBD2 as D (6 bases). With 4 bases removed from V and 4 bases from J, the gap between germline ends came to 12 bases. The CDR3 spans 14 residues. Germline CDR1 is SGHTA and CDR2 is FQGTGA. For the CDR3, the DNA is TGTGCCAGCAGCTCCGGATCTAGCGCAGATACGCAGTATTTT. Protein: CASSSGSSADTQYF.

The V call is TRBV9, the J call TRBJ2-1; TRBD2 might be the D (7 bases). Germline V lookup: CDR1 SGDLS, CDR2 YYNGEE. This CDR3 contains 17 residues. V shed 2 bases and J shed 1 base, with 16 bases lying between them. CDR3 sequence (DNA): TGTGCCAGCAGCGTCGGGGGGCGCGGGGGTTCCTACAATGAGCAGTTCTTC. This sequence encodes CASSVGGRGGSYNEQFF.

This clone has only one observation. The chain has TRBV11-3 and TRBJ2-7; the match to TRBD2 covers 8 bases. V lost 3 bases and J lost 3; bases outside the gene matches: 4. Germline-derived CDR1 and CDR2 are SGHNT and YENEEA. The CDR3 has 14 residues. The CDR3 spells CASSLRGGSYEQYF. The CDR3 bases are TGTGCCAGCAGCTTGCGCGGGGGGAGCTACGAGCAGTACTTC.

This chain joins TRBV11-3 and TRBJ2-3; D may be TRBD1 (6 bases). Per the germline V gene, CDR1 is SGHNT and CDR2 is YENEEA. Trimming left V 4 bases short and J 3 bases short, with 11 bases between. The CDR3 runs 14 residues. The CDR3 reads CASSSHRGTDTQYF. The CDR3, as DNA: TGTGCCAGCAGCTCGCATAGGGGGACAGATACGCAGTATTTT.

This clone has more than one count but fewer than ten. The chain recombines TRBV10-3 with TRBJ2-7, with D possibly TRBD1 on 5 matching bases. CDR1 ENHRY and CDR2 SYGVKD come from the germline V gene. V lost 1 base and J lost 4, with 11 bases in between. There are 14 residues in the CDR3. The CDR3 region has the DNA TGTGCCATCAGTGAGTGGAGCAGGGTATACGAGCAGTACTTC. It specifies CAISEWSRVYEQYF.

The rearrangement links TRBV6-5 to TRBJ1-1, with D possibly being TRBD1 (6 bases). Deletions cut 7 bases from V and 1 base from J, with 10 bases between. CDR1 and CDR2 from the germline V gene are MNHEY and SVGAGI. This CDR3 contains 13 residues. The CDR3 nucleotides are TGTGCCAGCACCTCGACAGGGAACACTGAAGCTTTCTTT. As protein: CASTSTGNTEAFF.

The J gene is TRBJ1-4, the V gene TRBV6-1; no reliable D call. This CDR3 is 14 amino acids long. The V gene lost 4 bases and the J gene lost 0 bases, with 6 bases spanning the gap. The germline gives CDR1 MNHNS, CDR2 SASEGT. This chain's CDR3 is CASSGSATNEKLFF. The CDR3 DNA is TGTGCCAGCAGTGGGAGTGCAACTAATGAAAAACTGTTTTTT.

The chain recombines TRBV20-1 with TRBJ1-1; possible D gene TRBD1, 5 bases. Germline CDR1 DFQATT, CDR2 SNEGSKA (reference sequence). This CDR3 is built from 11 residues. The V and J ends lost 8 bases and 9 bases respectively, with 16 bases between them. CDR3 amino acids: CSTSSGTQAFF. DNA for the CDR3: TGCAGTACAAGCTCTGGGACTCAAGCTTTCTTT.

This sequence joins TRBV10-3 and TRBJ2-1, with 10 bases matching TRBD2. Germline-derived CDR1 and CDR2 are ENHRY and SYGVKD. The length of the CDR3 is 15 residues. CDR3 nucleotide sequence: TGTGCTCTCGGGGCTAGCGGGGGTTCCTACAATGAGCAGTTCTTC. Amino acids: CALGASGGSYNEQFF.

J is TRBJ1-2 and V is TRBV9; the match to TRBD1 covers 9 bases. This CDR3 comprises 13 residues. CDR1 is SGDLS, CDR2 YYNGEE, per germline. Trimming cost V 4 bases and J 4 bases; bases outside gene matches: 2. The chain's CDR3 is CASSSGQGYGYTF. The CDR3 DNA reads as TGTGCCAGCAGCTCGGGACAGGGCTATGGCTACACCTTC. Based on the CDR3 plus reference TRBV9 and TRBJ1-2, the full variable domain is DSGVTQTPKHLITATGQRVTLRCSPRSGDLSVYWYQQSLDQGLQFLIQYYNGEERAKGNILERFSAQQFPDLHSELNLSSLELGDSALYFCASSSGQGYGYTFGSGTRLTVV.

The rearrangement joins TRBV7-2 to TRBJ2-6; 12 bases match TRBD2. The germline V gene encodes CDR1 SGHTA and CDR2 FQGNSA. Losses at the gene ends were 5 bases for V and 2 bases for J; bases not matched to a gene: 4. The CDR3 spans 17 residues. CDR3 nucleotides: TGTGCCAGCAGCGGCCGGACTAGCGGGACTGGGGCCAACGTCCTGACTTTC. Its translation is CASSGRTSGTGANVLTF.

DNA of the CDR3: TGTGCCAGCAGGGACAGGAGCTCTGGAAACACCATATATTTT. This translates into CASRDRSSGNTIYF. The chain has TRBV6-1 and TRBJ1-3; 7 bases align to TRBD1. CDR1 and CDR2 from the germline V gene are MNHNS and SASEGT. The CDR3 covers 14 residues. Losses at the gene ends were 6 bases for V and 0 bases for J; bases not matched to a gene: 2.

The chain joins TRBV7-2 to TRBJ2-1; 8 bases align to TRBD2. Germline trimming cut 0 bases from V and 7 bases from J; bases unmatched to any gene: 8. This CDR3 comprises 16 residues. The germline CDR1 and CDR2 sequences are SGHTA and FQGNSA. The CDR3 loop reads CASSLALGSGANEQFF. The CDR3 nucleotides are TGTGCCAGCAGCTTAGCGCTAGGTAGCGGGGCAAATGAGCAGTTCTTC.

The rearrangement uses TRBV4-3 and TRBJ2-4; D may be TRBD2 (6 bases). Germline V gives CDR1 LGHNA, CDR2 YSLEER. The CDR3 is 17 amino acids. With 0 bases removed from V and 9 bases from J, the gap between germline ends came to 21 bases. The CDR3 is CASSQDGLGGSEGIQYF. In nucleotides, the CDR3 is TGCGCCAGCAGCCAAGATGGCCTGGGAGGTTCCGAAGGCATTCAGTACTTC.

This chain uses TRBV5-4 with TRBJ2-1; TRBD2 agrees at 12 bases. V gave up 1 base and J gave up 9 bases; unmatched junction bases: 2. Germline values: CDR1 SGHNT, CDR2 YYREEE (reference sequence). This CDR3 spans 14 amino acids. The CDR3 DNA is TGTGCCAGCAGCTTGCAACTAGCGGGAGGTGAGCAGTTCTTC. Residues: CASSLQLAGGEQFF.